This T cell receptor (beta chain) was recorded in a study of vaccination effects on CD4 cells after COVID-19 (dated 2022 in TCRdb). Regarding the complete study: Each participant got two doses of an mRNA SARS-CoV-2 vaccine, either BNT162b2 or mRNA-1273. SARS-CoV-2 spike-specific CD4+ TCR repertoires from before and after mRNA vaccination were compared in COVID-19 convalescent patients and in infection-naive vaccine recipients. A total of 9 to 11 COVID-19 convalescent patients and a handful of SARS-CoV-2-naive healthy vaccine recipients were included in the full study. Cultures from other donors in the study were sequenced with the Oncomine TCR Beta short-read assay on an Illumina iSeq 100.

Reading from cysteine to phenylalanine, the CDR3 counts 14 amino acids. Only CDR3 DNA remains: 42 bases, in frame from the first base. The CDR1 and CDR2 encoded by the germline V gene are SGHTA and FQGNSA. V is shortened by 3 bases, J by 8 bases, and the region joining them spans 13 bases. In the ViraFEST assay, PBMC were stimulated with viral peptide pools, and antigen-specific CD4+ T cell clonotypes were then identified by expansion using TCR sequencing. After around ten days of culture, CD4+ T cells were isolated with the EasySep CD4+ T cell isolation kit. Healthy vaccine recipients had no prior SARS-CoV-2 infection, confirmed by negative nucleocapsid antibodies before and after vaccination. Each well held two million PBMC cultured in IMDM containing 5% human AB serum, approximately 10 IU/ml IL-2 and gentamicin, along with around 11 ug/ml peptides. Half of the culture medium was replaced with fresh IL-2-containing medium on days 3 and 7. Unless noted otherwise, every peptide stimulation condition was cultured in triplicate wells. PBMC were separated from whole blood using Ficoll-Paque Plus gradient centrifugation and were then either cryopreserved at -140C or used fresh. The overlapping peptide pools covered the spike proteins of SARS-CoV-2 and of the common cold coronaviruses HCoV-NL63, HCoV-OC43 and HCoV-229E. The QIAamp micro DNA kit was used to extract genomic DNA from the cultured CD4+ T cells.

Broader findings and caveats from the paper: In healthy vaccine recipients, vaccine-induced clones were almost all SARS-CoV-2 mono-reactive, with only 1 of 255 being cross-reactive with common cold coronaviruses. The study was limited by a small number of convalescent patients and lacked early post-infection timepoints. Marked clonal contraction was observed in both infection-induced and vaccine-induced clones at late post-vaccination timepoints, consistent with waning T cell responses.

The method was the immunoSEQ multiplex PCR assay. DNA from the CD4+ T cells that had been cultured and isolated underwent TCR beta CDR3 sequencing. The study's own analysis went as follows. Non-productive TCR sequences were removed and reads were trimmed to the CDR3 region, keeping CDR3s of at least 7 amino acids. Antigen-specific clonotypes were identified using the MANAFEST web app by comparison of expansion in peptide wells against reference cultures. Positive clones required FDR<0.05 expansion versus reference and all other wells, odds ratio above 5, and frequency above 0.1% in two replicate wells. A clonotype was defined as cross-reactive if the clonotype was significantly expanded both in SARS-CoV-2 spike wells and in at least one common cold coronavirus spike condition. Using the stringdist R package, CDR3 similarity was measured by Levenshtein distance, and unrooted trees were constructed with ape in R 3.6.1. Drawn from immuneACCESS, this table holds only the in-frame rearrangements with V and J called that TCRdb kept. Clones are partly lost; checked studies trace under half to an unresolved V gene and leave the rest unexplained. For V, J and clone size, that table is used; D and trimming come from the DNA. This sample is represented by tens of thousands of clones; 75% to 85% of them were singletons. Clones ranked in the top ten supply 2.5% of the sample.

For this clone: Its antigen remains unidentified. No per-base quality is available; no much larger clone lies one base away.

This sequence was found in a human donor who received a COVID-19 vaccine. The V and J genes are TRBV7-2 and TRBJ1-4; a weak D assignment points to TRBD1 (6 bases agree). The sample consisted of CD4+ T cells from PBMCs cultured with HCoV-229E spike peptides, taken before COVID-19 vaccination. The label giving this sample's cell subset or site can be read as: HCoV-229E spike overlapping peptide pool stimulation. The nucleotide sequence reads as follows: TGTGCCAGCAGCTTCACAGGGCCTGGGGAAAAACTGTTTTTT. This is translated as CASSFTGPGEKLFF.